These 14 T cell receptor beta chains came from one sample sequenced in a study of T-cell memory formation after mild COVID-19. TCRdb itself ran the 5' RACE reads through MiXCR, one entry per CDR3 protein. The sample has about 110,000 distinct CDR3 sequences; 15% to 20% are singletons. Sequenced input: PBMCs or a T cell subset sorted from them (not recorded which). The receptors were sampled from a man between 18 and 35 years old who had mild COVID-19 (a few samples of this study predate the infection). Cell type and time point are not known.

A few counts support this clonotype. V is TRBV28 and J is TRBJ2-3; 8 bases match TRBD2. The trim removed 5 bases at V and 6 bases at J, leaving 16 bases unmatched. There are 17 residues in the CDR3. Germline-derived CDR1 and CDR2 are MDHEN and SYDVKM. CDR3 sequence (DNA): TGTGCCAGCAGTCCCACGGGGGGGGGTCCCGCAACTGATACGCAGTATTTT. Its translation is CASSPTGGGPATDTQYF.

There are a few counts of this clonotype. This rearrangement joins TRBV9 to TRBJ2-3; TRBD2 matches at 10 bases. V dropped 1 base and J dropped 5; count of bases not matched to a gene: 10. The CDR3 extends over 17 amino acids. CDR1 and CDR2 from the germline V gene are SGDLS and YYNGEE. The chain's CDR3 is CASSVTGAGGRVDTQYF. The CDR3 DNA sequence: TGTGCCAGCAGCGTAACGGGAGCGGGGGGGCGCGTAGATACGCAGTATTTT.

This clonotype has ten or more counts. The chain has TRBV5-4 and TRBJ2-5; D assignment may be TRBD1 or TRBD2 (6 bases each). The CDR3 sequence is 13 residues long. V was clipped by 3 bases and J by 5 bases, with 11 bases between them. Germline V gene sequence: CDR1 SGHNT, CDR2 YYREEE (reference sequence). CDR3 nucleotides: TGTGCCAGCAGCTATAGGGGGGCGGAGACCCAGTACTTC. It is translated as CASSYRGAETQYF.

The chain is built from TRBV4-2 and TRBJ2-5, with TRBD2 matching 10 bases. Trimming took 4 bases from V and 5 from J; bases not matched to a gene: 10. The V gene's germline CDR1 is LGHNA and CDR2 YNFKEQ. The CDR3 runs to 16 residues. In DNA, the CDR3 is TGTGCCAGCAGCCGCCCCCCGGGACTAGCGAACGAGACCCAGTACTTC. It translates to CASSRPPGLANETQYF.

This clonotype was seen more than once but under ten times. The rearrangement joins TRBV12-3 or TRBV12-4 to TRBJ2-5, with D perhaps matching TRBD1 or TRBD2 (5 bases each). The CDR3 is 12 amino acids. Trimming cost V 10 bases and J 1 base, with 10 bases left between them. DNA for the CDR3: TGTGCCACCGGGACGGGCCAAGAGACCCAGTACTTC. Translated: CATGTGQETQYF.

This rearrangement joins TRBV12-3 or TRBV12-4 to TRBJ1-4; D is uncertain. The CDR3 covers 17 residues. V lost 5 bases and J lost 2, with 18 bases in between. CDR3 amino acids: CASSGGGLSFTNEKLFF. DNA for the CDR3: TGTGCCAGCAGTGGTGGAGGGCTGAGTTTTACTAATGAAAAACTGTTTTTT.

The chain recombines TRBV7-2 with TRBJ2-2, with TRBD1 identical over 8 bases. CDR3 length: 16 amino acids. V lost 2 bases, J lost 3 bases, and 5 bases stayed unmatched. CDR1 SGHTA and CDR2 FQGNSA come from the germline V gene. CDR3 loop: CASSLKAGGYTGELFF. The CDR3 coding sequence is TGTGCCAGCAGCTTAAAGGCAGGGGGCTACACCGGGGAGCTGTTTTTT.

This chain joins TRBV19 and TRBJ2-7; 7 nucleotides agree with TRBD1. The length of the CDR3 is 17 residues. V gave up 6 bases and J gave up 4 bases; unmatched junction bases: 18. CDR1 and CDR2 (germline): LNHDA, SQIVND (reference sequence). DNA for the CDR3: TGTGCCAGTAGCCGAGCGCCCGGGACAGACCTAAAGTACGAGCAGTACTTC. This encodes CASSRAPGTDLKYEQYF.

This clonotype was counted a few times. The CDR3 bases are TGCAGTGCTAGACCTCGGACTGATCCCTATGGCTACACCTTC. Encoded protein: CSARPRTDPYGYTF. V gene TRBV20-1 combines with J gene TRBJ1-2, with D uncertain. The CDR3 spans 14 residues. Germline CDR1 and CDR2: DFQATT and SNEGSKA (reference sequence). The V and J ends lost 2 bases and 4 bases respectively, with 14 bases between them.

In its sample, this clonotype is medium-sized (0.01 to 0.1%). The chain joins TRBV5-1 to TRBJ2-6, with TRBD1 matching over 8 bases. The CDR3 contains 15 residues. Unmatched junction bases numbered 8, after V lost 0 bases and J lost 12 bases. Per germline, CDR1 SGHRS and CDR2 YFSETQ. The CDR3 DNA follows: TGCGCCAGCAGCTTGGAATGGACAGGGATGGGCGTCCTGACTTTC. This codes for CASSLEWTGMGVLTF.

The rearrangement links TRBV7-2 to TRBJ1-5, with 7 bases aligning to TRBD1. This CDR3 contains 14 residues. The germline V gene encodes CDR1 SGHTA and CDR2 FQGNSA. After removal of 3 bases from V and 6 bases from J, the junction contained 5 bases not matched to a gene. CDR3 DNA: TGTGCCAGCAGCTTGGGGACAGTGGGTCAGCCCCAGCATTTT. It yields the protein CASSLGTVGQPQHF.

This clonotype came up a few times. The chain carries TRBV5-1 and TRBJ2-5; D unresolved. V was cut by 3 bases and J by 0 bases, with 3 bases left in between. The CDR3 contains 12 residues. Per germline, CDR1 SGHRS and CDR2 YFSETQ. The CDR3 is CASSYNQETQYF. The CDR3 nucleotides read TGCGCCAGCAGCTACAACCAAGAGACCCAGTACTTC.

The chain has TRBV5-1 and TRBJ1-1; D unclear. The CDR3 length is 13 residues. Trimming removed 0 bases at V and 8 bases at J, with 11 bases between. Per germline, CDR1 SGHRS and CDR2 YFSETQ. CDR3 protein: CASSLGALEEAFF. The CDR3, as DNA: TGCGCCAGCAGCTTGGGAGCCCTAGAGGAAGCTTTCTTT.

This clonotype appeared a few times. This chain connects TRBV5-1 to TRBJ1-2, with TRBD1 identical over 8 bases. Per germline, CDR1 SGHRS and CDR2 YFSETQ. CDR3 size: 16 residues. The junction had 15 bases not matched to a gene; V was cut back by 3 bases and J by 8 bases. CDR3 loop: CASSYTGGQDYRGYTF. CDR3 sequence (DNA): TGCGCCAGCAGCTATACCGGGGGACAGGATTATAGAGGCTACACCTTC.